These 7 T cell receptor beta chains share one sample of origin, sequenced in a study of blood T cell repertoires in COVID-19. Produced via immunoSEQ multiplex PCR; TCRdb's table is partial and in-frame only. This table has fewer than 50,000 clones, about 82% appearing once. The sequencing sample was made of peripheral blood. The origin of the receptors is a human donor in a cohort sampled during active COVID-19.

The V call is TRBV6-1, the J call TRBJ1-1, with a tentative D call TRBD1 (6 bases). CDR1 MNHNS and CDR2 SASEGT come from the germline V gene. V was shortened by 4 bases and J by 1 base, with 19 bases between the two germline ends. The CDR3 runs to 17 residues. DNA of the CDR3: TGTGCCAGCAGTGGCCTCAGGGGAACGATCCCGAACACTGAAGCTTTCTTT. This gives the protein CASSGLRGTIPNTEAFF.

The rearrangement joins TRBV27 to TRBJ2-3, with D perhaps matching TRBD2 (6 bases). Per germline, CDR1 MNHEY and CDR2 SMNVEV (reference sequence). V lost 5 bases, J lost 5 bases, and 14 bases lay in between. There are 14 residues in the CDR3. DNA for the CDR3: TGTGCCAGCAGTGGCGGGGCCAGTATAGATACGCAGTATTTT. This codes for CASSGGASIDTQYF.

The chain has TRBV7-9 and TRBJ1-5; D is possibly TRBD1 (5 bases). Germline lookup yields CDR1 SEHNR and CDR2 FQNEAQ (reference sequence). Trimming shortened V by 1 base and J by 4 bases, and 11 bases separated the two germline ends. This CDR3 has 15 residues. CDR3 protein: CASSLGDSSNQPQHF. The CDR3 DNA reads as TGTGCCAGCAGCTTAGGAGACAGCTCAAATCAGCCCCAGCATTTT.

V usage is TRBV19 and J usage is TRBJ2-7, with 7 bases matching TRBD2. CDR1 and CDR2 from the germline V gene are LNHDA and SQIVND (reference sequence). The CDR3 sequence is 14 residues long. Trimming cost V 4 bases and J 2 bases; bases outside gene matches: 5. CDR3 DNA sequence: TGTGCCAGTAGTAGAACCGGGGGGACCTACGAGCAGTACTTC. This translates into CASSRTGGTYEQYF.

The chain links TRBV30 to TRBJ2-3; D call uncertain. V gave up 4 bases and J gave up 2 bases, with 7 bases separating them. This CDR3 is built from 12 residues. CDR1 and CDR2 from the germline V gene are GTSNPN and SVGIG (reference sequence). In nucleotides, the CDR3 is TGTGCCTGGAATGGCAACACAGATACGCAGTATTTT. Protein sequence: CAWNGNTDTQYF. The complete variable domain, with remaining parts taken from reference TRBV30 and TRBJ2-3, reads SQTIHQWPATLVQPVGSPLSLECTVEGTSNPNLYWYRQAAGRGLQLLFYSVGIGQISSEVPQNLSASRPQDRQFILSSKKLLLSDSGFYLCAWNGNTDTQYFGPGTRLTVL.

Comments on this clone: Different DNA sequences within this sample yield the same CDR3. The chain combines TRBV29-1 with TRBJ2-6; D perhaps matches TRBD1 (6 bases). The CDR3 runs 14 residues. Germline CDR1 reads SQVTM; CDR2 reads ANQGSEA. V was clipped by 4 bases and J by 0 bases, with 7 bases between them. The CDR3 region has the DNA TGCAGCGTTGTAGGGGGCTCTGGGGCCAACGTCCTGACTTTC. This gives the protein CSVVGGSGANVLTF.

DNA of the CDR3: TGTGCCAGCAGCTTAGCACTGGACAGCTCCTACAATGAGCAGTTCTTC. Translation gives CASSLALDSSYNEQFF. This chain joins TRBV11-2 and TRBJ2-1; D is possibly TRBD1 (6 bases). This CDR3 is built from 16 residues. Germline V CDR1 and CDR2: SGHAT, FQNNGV. V dropped 1 base and J dropped 0 bases, with 10 bases sitting between them.